This T cell receptor (beta chain) was sequenced in a study of Graves' ophthalmopathy and Graves' hyperthyroidism. Amplification of the TCR beta CDR3 regions used RNA transcripts (as template). After a first-round RT-PCR with HTBI primers, a second-round multiplex PCR was run. TCRdb recomputed calls from the multiplex PCR reads with MiXCR, one row per CDR3 protein. This repertoire shows around 1.1 million distinct CDR3 sequences, about 36% found once; its top ten account for around 10%. Per the germline V gene, CDR1 is MGHRA and CDR2 is YSYEKL. The CDR3 totals 15 residues. V lost 2 bases, J lost 2 bases, and 5 bases stayed unmatched. Hyperthyroidism patients had new diagnoses, durations under 2 months, and ages of 18 to 65.

The V and J genes are TRBV4-1 and TRBJ1-2; 7 bases are shared with TRBD1. The sequenced sample was peripheral blood or thyroid tissue (not recorded which). The sequence came from an adult man with Graves' hyperthyroidism. The CDR3 protein is CASSQMGDRNYGYTF. The CDR3 nucleotides are TGCGCCAGCAGCCAAATGGGGGACAGAAACTATGGCTACACCTTC.